This T cell receptor (beta chain) was profiled in a study of T cells in Graves' hyperthyroidism and ophthalmopathy. Study-wide background: Peripheral blood draws took place at initial diagnosis, ahead of any treatment.

It was RNA transcripts that yielded the amplified TCR beta CDR3 regions. The primer set for the first-round RT-PCR of the TCR CDR3 was HTBI. TCRdb re-called the multiplex PCR reads through MiXCR, storing one row per CDR3 protein. The data contain fewer than 250,000 distinct CDR3 sequences, 24% of them seen just once; the ten biggest clones take up under 40%. The CDR3 covers 14 residues. Between the trimmed V and J ends, which lost 0 bases and 5 bases, there was a span of 10 bases. Germline CDR1 reads MNHEY; CDR2 reads SVGAGI. This clonotype was seen many times. Sequencing was carried out using blood. The TCR was taken from a woman between 40 and 50 years old with Graves' ophthalmopathy. The chain couples TRBV6-5 to TRBJ2-5; the D gene is possibly TRBD2 (5 bases). CDR3 DNA sequence: TGTGCCAGCAGTTACTCCCGGGGTTACGAGACCCAGTACTTC. This encodes CASSYSRGYETQYF.